This entry lists 2 T cell receptor beta chains sequenced from one sample in a study of blood T cell repertoires in COVID-19. Assay: immunoSEQ multiplex PCR; the TCRdb copy retains only in-frame clones and omits some. The table has roughly 250,000 clones, over 75% seen once. Sequenced material: peripheral blood. These receptors were taken from a woman aged 40-49 years who had recovered from COVID-19.

This clone was detected once. The gene calls are TRBV7-2 and TRBJ2-5; D ambiguous. The CDR3 consists of 15 residues. Trimming pared 1 base from V and 1 base from J, leaving 10 bases between. Germline V gene data show CDR1 as SGHTA and CDR2 as FQGNSA. The CDR3 spells CASSLGGVPQETQYF. CDR3 nucleotide sequence: TGTGCCAGCAGCTTAGGTGGAGTCCCCCAAGAGACCCAGTACTTC.

V gene TRBV6-5 combines with J gene TRBJ2-1, with TRBD1 as a possible D gene (5 bases). This CDR3 has 15 amino acids. Trimming took 6 bases from V and 0 from J, leaving 12 bases between them. Looked up from germline, CDR1 is MNHEY and CDR2 is SVGAGI. The CDR3 DNA is TGTGCCAGCAGCAGAACAGGTAGCTCCTACAATGAGCAGTTCTTC. Its protein is CASSRTGSSYNEQFF.